A single T cell receptor beta chain is shown here with its context. Its antigen is not known. This record belongs to a study of T-cell memory formation after mild COVID-19. Overall study results and limits: Contracting CD4+ clones lay largely in CM and EM, with CD8+ ones residing in EMRA. A balance of CD4 and CD8 characterized clones contracting day 15 to 85, whereas later expanders leaned CD4+.

CDR3 length equals 17 residues. Trimming took off 0 bases at V and 1 base at J, with 12 bases between the two ends. The V gene's germline CDR1 is SGHVS and CDR2 FNYEAQ. One entry per CDR3 protein, called by TCRdb with MiXCR from the 5' RACE reads. The data show 110,000 to 150,000 distinct CDR3 sequences, 13% to 15% seen once. The sample comprised PBMCs or a T cell subset sorted from them (not recorded which). The TCR originated in an adult woman who had mild COVID-19 (a few samples of this study predate the infection). Cell type and time point are not known. This chain connects TRBV7-6 to TRBJ2-2, with a weak D call TRBD1 (5 bases). In nucleotides, the CDR3 is TGTGCCAGCAGCTTAGCGGCCAATACAGGGAACACCGGGGAGCTGTTTTTT. It yields the protein CASSLAANTGNTGELFF.